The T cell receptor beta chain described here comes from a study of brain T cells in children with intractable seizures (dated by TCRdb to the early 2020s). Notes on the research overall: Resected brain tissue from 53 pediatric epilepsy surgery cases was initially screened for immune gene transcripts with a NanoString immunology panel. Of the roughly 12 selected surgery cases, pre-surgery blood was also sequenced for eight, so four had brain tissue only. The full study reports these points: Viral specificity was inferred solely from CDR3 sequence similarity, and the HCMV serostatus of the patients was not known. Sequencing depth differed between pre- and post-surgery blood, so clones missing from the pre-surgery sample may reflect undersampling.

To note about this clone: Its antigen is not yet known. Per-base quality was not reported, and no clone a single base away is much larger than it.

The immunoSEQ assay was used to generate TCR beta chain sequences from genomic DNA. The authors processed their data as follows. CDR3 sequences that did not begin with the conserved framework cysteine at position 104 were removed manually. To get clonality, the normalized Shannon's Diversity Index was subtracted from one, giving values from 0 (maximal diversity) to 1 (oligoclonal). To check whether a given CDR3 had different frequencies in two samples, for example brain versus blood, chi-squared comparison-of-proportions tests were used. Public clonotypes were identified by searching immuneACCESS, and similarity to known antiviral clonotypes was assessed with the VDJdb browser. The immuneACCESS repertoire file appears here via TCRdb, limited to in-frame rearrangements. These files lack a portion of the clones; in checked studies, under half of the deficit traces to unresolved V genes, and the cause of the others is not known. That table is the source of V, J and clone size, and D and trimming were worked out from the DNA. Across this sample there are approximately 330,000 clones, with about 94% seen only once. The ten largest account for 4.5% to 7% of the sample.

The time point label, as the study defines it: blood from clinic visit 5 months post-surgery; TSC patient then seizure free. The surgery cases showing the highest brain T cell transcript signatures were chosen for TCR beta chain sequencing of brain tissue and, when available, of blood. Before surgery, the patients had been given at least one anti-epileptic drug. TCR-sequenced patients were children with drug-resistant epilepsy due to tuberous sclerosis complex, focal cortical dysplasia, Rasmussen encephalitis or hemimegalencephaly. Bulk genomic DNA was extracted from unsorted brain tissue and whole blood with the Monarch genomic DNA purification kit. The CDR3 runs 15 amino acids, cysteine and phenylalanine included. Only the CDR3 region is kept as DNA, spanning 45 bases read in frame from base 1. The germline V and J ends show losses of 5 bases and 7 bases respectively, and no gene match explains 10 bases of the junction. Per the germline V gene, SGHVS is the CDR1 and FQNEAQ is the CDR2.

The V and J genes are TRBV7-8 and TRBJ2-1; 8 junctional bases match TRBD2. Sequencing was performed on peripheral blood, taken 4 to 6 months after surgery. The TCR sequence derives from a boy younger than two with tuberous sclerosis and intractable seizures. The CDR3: CASSPGLARANEQFF. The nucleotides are TGTGCCAGCAGCCCCGGACTAGCCAGAGCGAATGAGCAGTTCTTC.